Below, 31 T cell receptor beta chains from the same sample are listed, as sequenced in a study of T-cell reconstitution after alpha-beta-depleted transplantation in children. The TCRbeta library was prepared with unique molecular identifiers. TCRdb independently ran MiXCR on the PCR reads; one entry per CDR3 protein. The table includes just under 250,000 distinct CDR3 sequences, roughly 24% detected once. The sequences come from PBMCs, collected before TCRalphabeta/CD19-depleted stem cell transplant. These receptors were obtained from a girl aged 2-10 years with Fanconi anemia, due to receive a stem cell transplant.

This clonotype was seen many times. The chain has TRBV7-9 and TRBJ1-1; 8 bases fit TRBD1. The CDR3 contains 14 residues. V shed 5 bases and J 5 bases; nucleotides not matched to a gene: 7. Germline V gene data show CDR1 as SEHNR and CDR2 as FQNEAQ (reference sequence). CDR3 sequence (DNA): TGTGCCAGCAGCCTACGAGGACAGGGAACTGAAGCTTTCTTT. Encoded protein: CASSLRGQGTEAFF.

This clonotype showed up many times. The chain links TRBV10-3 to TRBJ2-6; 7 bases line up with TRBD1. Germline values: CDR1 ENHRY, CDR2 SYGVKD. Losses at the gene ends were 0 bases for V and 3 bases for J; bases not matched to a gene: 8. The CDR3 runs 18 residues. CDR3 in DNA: TGTGCCATCAGTGAGTCGACTCTTCAGGGGGTTGGGGCCAACGTCCTGACTTTC. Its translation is CAISESTLQGVGANVLTF.

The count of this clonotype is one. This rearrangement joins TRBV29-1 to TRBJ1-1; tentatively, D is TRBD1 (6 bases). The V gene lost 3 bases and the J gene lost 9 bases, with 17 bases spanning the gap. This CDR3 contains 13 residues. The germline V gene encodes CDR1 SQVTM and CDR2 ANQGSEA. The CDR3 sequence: CSVDLQGTSKAFF. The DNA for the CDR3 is TGCAGCGTTGACTTACAGGGTACGTCAAAAGCTTTCTTT.

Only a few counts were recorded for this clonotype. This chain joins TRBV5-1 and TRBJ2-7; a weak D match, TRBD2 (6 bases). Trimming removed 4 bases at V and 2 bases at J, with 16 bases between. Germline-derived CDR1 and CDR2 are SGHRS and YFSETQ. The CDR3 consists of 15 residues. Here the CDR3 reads CASSPPGTGTYEQYF. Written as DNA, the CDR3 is TGCGCCAGCAGCCCGCCGGGGACTGGAACCTACGAGCAGTACTTC.

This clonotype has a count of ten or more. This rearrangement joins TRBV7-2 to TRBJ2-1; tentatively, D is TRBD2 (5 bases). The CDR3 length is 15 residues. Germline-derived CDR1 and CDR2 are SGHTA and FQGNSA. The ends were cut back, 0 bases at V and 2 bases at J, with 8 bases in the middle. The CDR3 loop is CASSLASDTYNEQFF. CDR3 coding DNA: TGTGCCAGCAGCTTAGCTAGCGACACCTACAATGAGCAGTTCTTC.

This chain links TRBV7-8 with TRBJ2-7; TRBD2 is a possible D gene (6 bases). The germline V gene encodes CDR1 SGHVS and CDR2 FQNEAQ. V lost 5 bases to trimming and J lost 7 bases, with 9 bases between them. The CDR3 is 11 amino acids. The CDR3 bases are TGTGCCAGCAGCGCGGGGAGGGAGCAGTACTTC. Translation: CASSAGREQYF.

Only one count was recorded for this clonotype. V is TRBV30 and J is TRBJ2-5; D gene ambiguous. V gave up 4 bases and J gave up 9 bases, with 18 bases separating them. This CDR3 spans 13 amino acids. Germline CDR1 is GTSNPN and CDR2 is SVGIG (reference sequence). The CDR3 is CAWTTAASRAQYF. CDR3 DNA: TGTGCCTGGACGACGGCGGCCTCAAGGGCCCAGTACTTC.

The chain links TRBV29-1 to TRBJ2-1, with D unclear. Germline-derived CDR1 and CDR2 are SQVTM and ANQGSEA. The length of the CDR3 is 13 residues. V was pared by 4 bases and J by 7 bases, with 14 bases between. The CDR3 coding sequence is TGCAGCGTTGGGGATTGGGTGGGTAATGAGCAGTTCTTC. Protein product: CSVGDWVGNEQFF.

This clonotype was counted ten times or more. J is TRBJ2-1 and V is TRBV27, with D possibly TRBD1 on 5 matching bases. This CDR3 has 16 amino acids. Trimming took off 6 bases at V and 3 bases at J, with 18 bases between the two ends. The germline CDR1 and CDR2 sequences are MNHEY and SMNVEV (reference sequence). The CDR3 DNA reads TGTGCCAGCAGCCCTGGTATTGGGGCTCTCTACAATGAGCAGTTCTTC. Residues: CASSPGIGALYNEQFF.

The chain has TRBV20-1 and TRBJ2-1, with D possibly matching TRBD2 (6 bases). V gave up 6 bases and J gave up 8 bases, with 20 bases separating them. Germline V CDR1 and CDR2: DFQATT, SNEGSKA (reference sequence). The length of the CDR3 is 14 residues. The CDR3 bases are TGCAGTGCCGAGGAGGGTTTAGTTGGGGATGAGCAGTTCTTC. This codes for CSAEEGLVGDEQFF.

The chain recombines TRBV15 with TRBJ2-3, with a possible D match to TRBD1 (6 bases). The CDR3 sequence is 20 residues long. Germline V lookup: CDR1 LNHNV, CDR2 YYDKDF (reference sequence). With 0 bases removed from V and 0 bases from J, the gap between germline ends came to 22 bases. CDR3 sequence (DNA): TGTGCCACCAGCAGAGATTACAGGGAGTTCATTGCCTCAAGCACAGATACGCAGTATTTT. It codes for CATSRDYREFIASSTDTQYF.

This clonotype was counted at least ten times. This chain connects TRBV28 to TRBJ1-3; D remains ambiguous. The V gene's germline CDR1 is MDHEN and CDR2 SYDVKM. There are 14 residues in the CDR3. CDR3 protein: CATNIMGSRNTIYF. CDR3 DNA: TGTGCTACAAATATAATGGGTTCGAGAAACACCATATATTTT. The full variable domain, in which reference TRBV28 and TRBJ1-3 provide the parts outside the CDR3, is DVKVTQSSRYLVKRTGEKVFLECVQDMDHENMFWYRQDPGLGLRLIYFSYDVKMKEKGDIPEGYSVSREKKERFSLILESASTNQTSMYLCATNIMGSRNTIYFGEGSWLTVV.

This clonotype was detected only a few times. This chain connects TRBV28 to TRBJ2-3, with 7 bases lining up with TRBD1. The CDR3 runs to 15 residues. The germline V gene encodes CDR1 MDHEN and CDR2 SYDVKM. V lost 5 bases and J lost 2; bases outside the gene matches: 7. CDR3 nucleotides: TGTGCCAGCAGTAAACCACAGGGGACCACAGATACGCAGTATTTT. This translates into CASSKPQGTTDTQYF.

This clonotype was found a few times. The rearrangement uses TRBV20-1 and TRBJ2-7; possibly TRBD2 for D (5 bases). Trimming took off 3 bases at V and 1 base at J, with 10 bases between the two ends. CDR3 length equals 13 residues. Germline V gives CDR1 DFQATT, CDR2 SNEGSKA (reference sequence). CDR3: CSARRARSYEQYF. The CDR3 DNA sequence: TGCAGTGCTAGGAGGGCGAGATCCTACGAGCAGTACTTC.

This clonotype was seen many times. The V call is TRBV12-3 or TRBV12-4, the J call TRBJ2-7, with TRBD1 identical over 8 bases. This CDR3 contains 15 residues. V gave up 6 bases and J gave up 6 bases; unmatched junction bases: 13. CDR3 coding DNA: TGTGCCAGCAGCCTAAGACAGGGGAAAAGTCGCGAGCAGTACTTC. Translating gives CASSLRQGKSREQYF.

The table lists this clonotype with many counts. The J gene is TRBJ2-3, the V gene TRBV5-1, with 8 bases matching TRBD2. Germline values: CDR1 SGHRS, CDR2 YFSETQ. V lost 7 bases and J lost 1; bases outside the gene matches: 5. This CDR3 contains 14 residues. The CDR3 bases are TGCGCCAGCTTTCCGGGACTAGGCACAGATACGCAGTATTTT. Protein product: CASFPGLGTDTQYF. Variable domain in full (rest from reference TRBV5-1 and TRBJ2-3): KAGVTQTPRYLIKTRGQQVTLSCSPISGHRSVSWYQQTPGQGLQFLFEYFSETQRNKGNFPGRFSGRQFSNSRSEMNVSTLELGDSALYLCASFPGLGTDTQYFGPGTRLTVL.

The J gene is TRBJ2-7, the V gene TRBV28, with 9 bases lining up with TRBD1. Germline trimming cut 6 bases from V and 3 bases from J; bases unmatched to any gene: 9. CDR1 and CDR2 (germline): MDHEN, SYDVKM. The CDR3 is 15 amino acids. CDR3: CASRLAGTGIYEQYF. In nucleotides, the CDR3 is TGTGCCAGCAGGCTTGCCGGGACAGGGATCTACGAGCAGTACTTC. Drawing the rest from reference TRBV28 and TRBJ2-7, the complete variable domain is DVKVTQSSRYLVKRTGEKVFLECVQDMDHENMFWYRQDPGLGLRLIYFSYDVKMKEKGDIPEGYSVSREKKERFSLILESASTNQTSMYLCASRLAGTGIYEQYFGPGTRLTVT.

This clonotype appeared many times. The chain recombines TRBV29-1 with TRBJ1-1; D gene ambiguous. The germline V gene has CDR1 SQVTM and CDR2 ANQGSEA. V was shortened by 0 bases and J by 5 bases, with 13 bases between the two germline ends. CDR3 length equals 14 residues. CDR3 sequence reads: CSVEDGGRRTEAFF. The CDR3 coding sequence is TGCAGCGTTGAAGATGGAGGGCGTCGGACTGAAGCTTTCTTT.

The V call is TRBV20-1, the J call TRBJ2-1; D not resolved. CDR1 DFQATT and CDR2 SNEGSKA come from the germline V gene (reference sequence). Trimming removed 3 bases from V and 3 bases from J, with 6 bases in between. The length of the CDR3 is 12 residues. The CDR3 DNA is TGCAGTGCTAGCAGCATCTACAATGAGCAGTTCTTC. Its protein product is CSASSIYNEQFF.

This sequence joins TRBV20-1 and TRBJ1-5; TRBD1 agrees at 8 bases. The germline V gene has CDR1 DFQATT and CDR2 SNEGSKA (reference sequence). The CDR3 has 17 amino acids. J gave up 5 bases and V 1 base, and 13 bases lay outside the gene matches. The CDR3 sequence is CSARVSWDRLGDQPQHF. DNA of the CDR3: TGCAGTGCTAGAGTTTCGTGGGACAGGTTGGGGGATCAGCCCCAGCATTTT.

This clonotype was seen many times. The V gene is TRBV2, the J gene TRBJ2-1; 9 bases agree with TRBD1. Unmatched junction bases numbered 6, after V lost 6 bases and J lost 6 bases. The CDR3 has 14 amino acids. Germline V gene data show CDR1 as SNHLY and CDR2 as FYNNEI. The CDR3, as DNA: TGTGCCAGCAGGACGGGACAGGGCCTCAATGAGCAGTTCTTC. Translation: CASRTGQGLNEQFF.

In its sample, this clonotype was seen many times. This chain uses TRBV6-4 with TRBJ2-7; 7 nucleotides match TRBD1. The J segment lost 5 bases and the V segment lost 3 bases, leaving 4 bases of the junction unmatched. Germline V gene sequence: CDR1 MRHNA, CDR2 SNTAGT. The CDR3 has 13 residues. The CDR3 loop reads CASSETGLDEQYF. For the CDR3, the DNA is TGTGCCAGCAGTGAGACAGGGTTGGACGAGCAGTACTTC.

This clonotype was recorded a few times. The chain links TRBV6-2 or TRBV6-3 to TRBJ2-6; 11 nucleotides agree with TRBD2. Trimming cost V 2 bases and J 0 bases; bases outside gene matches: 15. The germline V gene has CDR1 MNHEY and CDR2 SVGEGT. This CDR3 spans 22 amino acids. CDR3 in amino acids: CASSYHGLAGIGFNSGANVLTF. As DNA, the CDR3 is TGTGCCAGCAGTTACCACGGACTAGCGGGTATAGGATTCAACTCTGGGGCCAACGTCCTGACTTTC.

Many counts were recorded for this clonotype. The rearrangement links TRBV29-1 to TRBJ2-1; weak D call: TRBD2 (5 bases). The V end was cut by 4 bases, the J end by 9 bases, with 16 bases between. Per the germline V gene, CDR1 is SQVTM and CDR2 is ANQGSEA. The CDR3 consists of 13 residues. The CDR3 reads CSVGLALRSEQFF. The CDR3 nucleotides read TGCAGCGTTGGGCTAGCCCTCCGGAGTGAGCAGTTCTTC.

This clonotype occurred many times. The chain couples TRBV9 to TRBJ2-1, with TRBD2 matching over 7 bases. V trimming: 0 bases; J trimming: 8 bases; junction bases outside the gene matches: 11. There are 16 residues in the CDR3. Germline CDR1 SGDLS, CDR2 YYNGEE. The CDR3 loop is CASSVGPGGPVHEQFF. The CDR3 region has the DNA TGTGCCAGCAGCGTAGGTCCGGGAGGCCCGGTCCATGAGCAGTTCTTC.

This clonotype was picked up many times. For the CDR3, the DNA is TGTGCCATCATGGGCGGGACAGGGGTGACAGATACGCAGTATTTT. Its translation is CAIMGGTGVTDTQYF. This sequence joins TRBV10-3 and TRBJ2-3, with 10 bases fitting TRBD1. CDR3 length: 15 residues. CDR1 ENHRY and CDR2 SYGVKD come from the germline V gene. The V and J ends lost 7 bases and 3 bases, in that order; junction bases with no gene match: 7.

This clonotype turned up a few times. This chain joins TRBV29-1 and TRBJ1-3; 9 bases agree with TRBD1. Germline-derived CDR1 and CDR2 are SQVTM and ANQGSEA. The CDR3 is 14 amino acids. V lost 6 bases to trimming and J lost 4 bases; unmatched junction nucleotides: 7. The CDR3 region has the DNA TGCAGCGTCGTAACAGGGGGCTTAGGAAACACCATATATTTT. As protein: CSVVTGGLGNTIYF. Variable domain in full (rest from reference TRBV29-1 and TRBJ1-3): SAVISQKPSRDICQRGTSLTIQCQVDSQVTMMFWYRQQPGQSLTLIATANQGSEATYESGFVIDKFPISRPNLTFSTLTVSNMSPEDSSIYLCSVVTGGLGNTIYFGEGSWLTVV.

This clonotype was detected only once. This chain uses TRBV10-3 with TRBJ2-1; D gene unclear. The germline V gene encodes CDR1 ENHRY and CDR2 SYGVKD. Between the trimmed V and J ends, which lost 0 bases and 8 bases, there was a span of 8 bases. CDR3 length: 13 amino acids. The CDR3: CAISESGSDEQFF. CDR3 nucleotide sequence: TGTGCCATCAGTGAGTCAGGAAGTGATGAGCAGTTCTTC.

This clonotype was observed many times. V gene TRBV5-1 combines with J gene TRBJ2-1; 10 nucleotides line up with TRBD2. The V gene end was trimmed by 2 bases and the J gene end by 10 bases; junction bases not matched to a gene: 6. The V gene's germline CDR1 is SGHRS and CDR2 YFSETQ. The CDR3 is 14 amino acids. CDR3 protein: CASSFGTSEREQFF. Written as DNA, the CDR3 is TGCGCCAGCAGCTTCGGGACTAGCGAGCGGGAGCAGTTCTTC.

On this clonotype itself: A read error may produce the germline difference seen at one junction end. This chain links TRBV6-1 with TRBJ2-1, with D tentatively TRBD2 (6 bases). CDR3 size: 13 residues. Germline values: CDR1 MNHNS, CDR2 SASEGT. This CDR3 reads CASREAGPHEQFF. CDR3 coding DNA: TGTGCCAGCAGAGAAGCGGGTCCTCATGAGCAGTTCTTC.

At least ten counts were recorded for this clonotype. The CDR3 region has the DNA TGCGCCAGCAGCTTGAGTGGCGAGCAGTACTTC. Translated, it gives CASSLSGEQYF. The gene calls are TRBV5-1 and TRBJ2-7; D call uncertain. Germline lookup yields CDR1 SGHRS and CDR2 YFSETQ. The CDR3 covers 11 residues. V gave up 1 base and J gave up 6 bases, with 5 bases separating them.